This T cell receptor beta chain originates from a study of blood T cells in healthy people across ages. Alongside a J-beta primer mix, a sample-barcoded 5' primer served in a second PCR lasting roughly 6 to 12 cycles. TCRdb independently ran MiXCR on the 5' RACE reads; one entry per CDR3 protein. Of around 1,600,000 distinct CDR3 sequences listed, about 45% are singletons. Overall study results and limits: Both naive CD4+ cell counts and diversity were greater in long-lived donors than in aged donors. A conclusive naive versus antigen-experienced comparison was prevented by the unsorted PBMCs.

CDR1 is MDHEN, CDR2 SYDVKM, per germline. This CDR3 region has 12 residues. V was pared by 10 bases and J by 2 bases, with 11 bases between. On this clonotype itself: Its target is not known.

The chain couples TRBV28 to TRBJ1-1; D not resolved. The sample comprised blood. The receptor was derived from a woman younger than 35 in good health. The CDR3: CATLQTNTEAFF. CDR3 DNA: TGTGCCACCCTGCAGACCAACACTGAAGCTTTCTTT.